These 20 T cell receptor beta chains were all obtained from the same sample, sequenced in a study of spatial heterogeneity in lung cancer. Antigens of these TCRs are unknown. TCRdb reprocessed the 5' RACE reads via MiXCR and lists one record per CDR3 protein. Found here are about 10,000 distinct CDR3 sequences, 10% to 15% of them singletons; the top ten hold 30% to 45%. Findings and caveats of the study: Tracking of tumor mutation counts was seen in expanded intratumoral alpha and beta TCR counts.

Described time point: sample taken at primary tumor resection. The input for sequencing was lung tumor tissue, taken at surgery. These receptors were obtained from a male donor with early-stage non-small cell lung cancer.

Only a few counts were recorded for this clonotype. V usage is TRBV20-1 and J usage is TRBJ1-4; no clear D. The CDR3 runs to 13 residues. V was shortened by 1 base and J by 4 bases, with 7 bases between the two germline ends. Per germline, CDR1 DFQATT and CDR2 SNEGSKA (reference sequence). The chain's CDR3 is CSARGEGNEKLFF. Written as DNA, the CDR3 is TGCAGTGCTAGAGGGGAGGGTAATGAAAAACTGTTTTTT.

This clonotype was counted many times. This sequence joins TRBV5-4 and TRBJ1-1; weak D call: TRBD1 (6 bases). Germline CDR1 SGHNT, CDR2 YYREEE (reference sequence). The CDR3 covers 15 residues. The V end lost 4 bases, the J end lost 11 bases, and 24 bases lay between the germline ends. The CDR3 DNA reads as TGTGCCAGCAGCGATGGTCGGGGGGCGAGGGAAGGCGCTTTCTTT. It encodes CASSDGRGAREGAFF.

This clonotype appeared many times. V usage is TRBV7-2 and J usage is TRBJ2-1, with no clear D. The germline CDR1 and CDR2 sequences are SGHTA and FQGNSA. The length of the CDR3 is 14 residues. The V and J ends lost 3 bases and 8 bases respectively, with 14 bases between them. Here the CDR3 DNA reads TGTGCCAGCAGCTTGATTTGGGGTTCGGATGAGCAGTTCTTC. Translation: CASSLIWGSDEQFF.

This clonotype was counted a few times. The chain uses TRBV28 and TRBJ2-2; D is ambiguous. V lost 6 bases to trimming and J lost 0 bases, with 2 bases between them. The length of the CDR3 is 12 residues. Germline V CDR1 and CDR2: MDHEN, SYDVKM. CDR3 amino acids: CASRSNTGELFF. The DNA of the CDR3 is TGTGCCAGCAGATCGAACACCGGGGAGCTGTTTTTT.

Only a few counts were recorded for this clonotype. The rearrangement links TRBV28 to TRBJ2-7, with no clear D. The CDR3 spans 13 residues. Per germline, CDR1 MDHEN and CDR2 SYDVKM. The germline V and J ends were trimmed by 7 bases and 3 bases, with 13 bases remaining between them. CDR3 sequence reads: CASTETAIYEQYF. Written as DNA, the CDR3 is TGTGCCAGCACCGAAACAGCCATCTACGAGCAGTACTTC.

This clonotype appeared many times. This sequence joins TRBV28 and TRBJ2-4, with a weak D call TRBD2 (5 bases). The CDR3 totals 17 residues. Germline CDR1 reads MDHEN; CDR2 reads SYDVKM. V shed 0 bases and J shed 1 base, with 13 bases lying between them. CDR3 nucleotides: TGTGCCAGCAGTTTATGGGATGCGAGGGCGGCCAAAAACATTCAGTACTTC. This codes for CASSLWDARAAKNIQYF.

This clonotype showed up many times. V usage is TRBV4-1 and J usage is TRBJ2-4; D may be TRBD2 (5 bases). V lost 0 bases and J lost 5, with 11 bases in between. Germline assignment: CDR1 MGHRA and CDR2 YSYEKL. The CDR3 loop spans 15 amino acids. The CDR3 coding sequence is TGCGCCAGCAGCCAAGATGGAGGAGGAGAAAACATTCAGTACTTC. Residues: CASSQDGGGENIQYF.

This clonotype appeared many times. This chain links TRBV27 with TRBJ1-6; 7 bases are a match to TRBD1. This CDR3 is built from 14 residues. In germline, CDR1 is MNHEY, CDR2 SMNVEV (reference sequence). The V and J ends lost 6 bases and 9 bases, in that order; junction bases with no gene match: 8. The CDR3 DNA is TGTGCCAGCAGCCGTGACAGGGAAAGTTCACCCCTCCACTTT. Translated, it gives CASSRDRESSPLHF.

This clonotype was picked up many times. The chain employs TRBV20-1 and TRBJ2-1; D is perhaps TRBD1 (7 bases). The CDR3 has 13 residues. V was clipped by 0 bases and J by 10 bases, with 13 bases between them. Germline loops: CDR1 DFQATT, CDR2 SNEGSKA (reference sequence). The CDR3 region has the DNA TGCAGTGCTAGAGATCGGAGGGGGCAGGAGCAGTTCTTC. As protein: CSARDRRGQEQFF.

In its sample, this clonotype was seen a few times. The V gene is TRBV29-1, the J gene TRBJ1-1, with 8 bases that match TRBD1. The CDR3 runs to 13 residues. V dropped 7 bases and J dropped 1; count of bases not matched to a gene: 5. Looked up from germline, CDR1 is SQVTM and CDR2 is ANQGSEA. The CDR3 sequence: CSARTGRNTEAFF. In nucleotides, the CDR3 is TGCAGCGCTAGGACAGGGAGGAACACTGAAGCTTTCTTT.

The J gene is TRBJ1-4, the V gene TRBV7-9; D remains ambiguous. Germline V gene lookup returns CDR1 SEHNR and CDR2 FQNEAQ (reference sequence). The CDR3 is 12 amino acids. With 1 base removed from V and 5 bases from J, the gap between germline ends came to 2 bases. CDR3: CASSLENEKLFF. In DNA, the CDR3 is TGTGCCAGCAGCTTAGAGAATGAAAAACTGTTTTTT.

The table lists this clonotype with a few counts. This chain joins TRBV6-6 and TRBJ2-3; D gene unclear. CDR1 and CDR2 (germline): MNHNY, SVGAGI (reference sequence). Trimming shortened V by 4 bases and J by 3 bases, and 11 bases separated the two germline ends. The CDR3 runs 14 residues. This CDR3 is CASSFLVGTDTQYF. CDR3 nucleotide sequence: TGTGCCAGCAGTTTTCTAGTCGGGACAGATACGCAGTATTTT.

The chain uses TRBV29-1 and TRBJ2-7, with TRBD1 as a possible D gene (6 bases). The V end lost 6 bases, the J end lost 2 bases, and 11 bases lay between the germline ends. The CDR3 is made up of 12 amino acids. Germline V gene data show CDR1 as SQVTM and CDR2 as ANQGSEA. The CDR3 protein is CSVKGVAYEQYF. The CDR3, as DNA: TGCAGCGTGAAGGGGGTTGCCTACGAGCAGTACTTC.

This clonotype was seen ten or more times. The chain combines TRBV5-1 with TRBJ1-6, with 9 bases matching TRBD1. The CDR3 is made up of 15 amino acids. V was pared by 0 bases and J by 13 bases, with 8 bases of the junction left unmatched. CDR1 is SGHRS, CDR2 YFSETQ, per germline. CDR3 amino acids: CASSLEGQGYSPLHF. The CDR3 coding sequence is TGCGCCAGCAGCTTGGAAGGACAGGGGTACTCCCCCCTCCACTTT.

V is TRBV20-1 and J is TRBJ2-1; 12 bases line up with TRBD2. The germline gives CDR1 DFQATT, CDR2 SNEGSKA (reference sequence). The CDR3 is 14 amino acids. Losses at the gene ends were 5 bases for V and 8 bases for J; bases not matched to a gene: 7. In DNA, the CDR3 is TGCAGTGCTGAAGGACTAGCGGGGAGTTATGAGCAGTTCTTC. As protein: CSAEGLAGSYEQFF.

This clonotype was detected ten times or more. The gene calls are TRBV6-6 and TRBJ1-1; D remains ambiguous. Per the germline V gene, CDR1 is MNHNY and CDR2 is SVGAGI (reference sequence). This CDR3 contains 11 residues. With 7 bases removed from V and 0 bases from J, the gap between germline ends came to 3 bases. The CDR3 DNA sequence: TGTGCCAGCATCTTGAACACTGAAGCTTTCTTT. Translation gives CASILNTEAFF.

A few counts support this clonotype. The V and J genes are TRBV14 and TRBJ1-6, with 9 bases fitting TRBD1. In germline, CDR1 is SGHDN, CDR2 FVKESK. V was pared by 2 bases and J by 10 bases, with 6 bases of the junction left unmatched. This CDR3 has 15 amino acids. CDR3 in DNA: TGTGCCAGCAGCCAAAGACAGGGGGTCTCATCACCCCTCCACTTT. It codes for CASSQRQGVSSPLHF.

The CDR3 loop reads CASRGTSYGLAGGSYNEQFF. The CDR3, as DNA: TGTGCCAGTAGGGGGACATCTTACGGACTAGCGGGCGGGAGCTACAATGAGCAGTTCTTC. The genes are TRBV19 and TRBJ2-1; 11 bases are shared with TRBD2. CDR1 is LNHDA, CDR2 SQIVND, per germline (reference sequence). The V segment lost 6 bases and the J segment 3 bases; nucleotides outside the gene matches: 19. This CDR3 comprises 20 residues.

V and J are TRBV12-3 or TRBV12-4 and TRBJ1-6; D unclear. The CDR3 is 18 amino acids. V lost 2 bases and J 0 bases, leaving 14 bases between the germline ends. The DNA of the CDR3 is TGTGCCAGCAGTTTAAGCCTTTCAACTAGCTCCTATAATTCACCCCTCCACTTT. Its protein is CASSLSLSTSSYNSPLHF.

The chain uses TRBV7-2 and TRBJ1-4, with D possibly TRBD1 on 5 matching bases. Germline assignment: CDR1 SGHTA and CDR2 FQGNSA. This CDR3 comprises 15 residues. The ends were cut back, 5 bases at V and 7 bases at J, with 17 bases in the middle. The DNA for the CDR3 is TGTGCCAGCAGCCCTGGCGGGACGACGGGTGAAAAACTGTTTTTT. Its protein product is CASSPGGTTGEKLFF.